The 15 T cell receptor beta chains below come from one sample, sequenced in a study of T cell responses to AZD1222 COVID-19 vaccine. Repertoires were generated with immunoSEQ multiplex PCR, while TCRdb's copy carries only in-frame clones and drops some. Of roughly 100,000 clones in the sample, approximately 90% are singletons; the top ten hold 5%. The specimen was peripheral blood, collected on day 0 of AZD1222 vaccination. Receptor source: an adult in good health.

This clone was recorded once. J is TRBJ2-7 and V is TRBV30, with TRBD2 identical over 10 bases. The CDR3 has 16 residues. J gave up 1 base and V 0 bases, and 6 bases lay outside the gene matches. The germline gives CDR1 GTSNPN, CDR2 SVGIG (reference sequence). CDR3 bases: TGTGCCTGGAGTGTACAACTAGCGGGGCCTTCCTACGAGCAGTACTTC. Protein: CAWSVQLAGPSYEQYF.

Worth noting for this clone: Mismatch with germline at one junction end may stem from a read error. The chain couples TRBV7-7 to TRBJ2-7; TRBD1 matches at 11 bases. The CDR3 sequence is 14 residues long. In germline, CDR1 is SSHAT, CDR2 FNYEAQ (reference sequence). CDR3 nucleotides: TGTGCTAGCAGCTTAGGACAGGGGGCCGACGAGCAGTACTTC. This codes for CASSLGQGADEQYF.

Here the CDR3 DNA reads TGTGCCAGCAGCTTGCCCGGACAGGGGTTGGCCGGGGAGCTGTTTTTT. Translating gives CASSLPGQGLAGELFF. The chain carries TRBV5-6 and TRBJ2-2, with 9 bases identical to TRBD1. This CDR3 is built from 16 residues. Trimming removed 1 base from V and 6 bases from J; junction bases left unmatched: 7. Germline CDR1 reads SGHDT; CDR2 reads YYEEEE.

The rearrangement joins TRBV20-1 to TRBJ2-1; D is possibly TRBD2 (5 bases). Deletions cut 7 bases from V and 10 bases from J, with 14 bases between. This CDR3 contains 11 residues. CDR1 and CDR2 (germline): DFQATT, SNEGSKA (reference sequence). In DNA, the CDR3 is TGCAGTGGTGCACTAGGATTCGAGCAGTTCTTC. It is translated as CSGALGFEQFF.

The CDR3 loop reads CASSPGLAGLTDTQYF. The CDR3 bases are TGTGCCAGCAGTCCCGGACTAGCGGGACTCACAGATACGCAGTATTTT. V gene TRBV3-1 (or the pseudogene TRBV3-2) combines with J gene TRBJ2-3, with 12 positions matching TRBD2. With 6 bases clipped from V and 2 bases from J, the junction kept 6 bases outside the gene matches. Germline values: CDR1 LGHDT, CDR2 YNNKEL (reference sequence). The CDR3 runs 16 residues.

The V call is TRBV10-1, the J call TRBJ2-7, with 7 bases that match TRBD1. The junction had 11 bases not matched to a gene; V was cut back by 6 bases and J by 0 bases. This CDR3 has 16 residues. Germline V gene lookup returns CDR1 WNHNN and CDR2 SYGVQD (reference sequence). The CDR3 DNA is TGCGCCAGCAGACGTCAGACAGGGTTCGGCTCCTACGAGCAGTACTTC. This sequence encodes CASRRQTGFGSYEQYF.

This clone was observed many times. The chain carries TRBV4-3 and TRBJ2-2; weak D call: TRBD2 (7 bases). In germline, CDR1 is LGHNA, CDR2 YSLEER. This CDR3 is 17 amino acids long. The V end lost 1 base, the J end lost 4 bases, and 16 bases lay between the germline ends. Here the CDR3 DNA reads TGCGCCAGCAGCCAAGCCCCGGGGGGCTTCAGCACCGGGGAGCTGTTTTTT. This gives the protein CASSQAPGGFSTGELFF.

The rearrangement uses TRBV7-9 and TRBJ2-3; D uncertain. The CDR3 runs to 12 residues. Germline lookup yields CDR1 SEHNR and CDR2 FQNEAQ (reference sequence). Between the trimmed V and J ends, which lost 5 bases and 6 bases, there was a span of 9 bases. The CDR3 nucleotides are TGTGCCAGCAGCCCCTCGGCCGATACGCAGTATTTT. Protein: CASSPSADTQYF.

Only a few counts were recorded for this clone. Other DNA variants within this sample encode the same CDR3. The J gene is TRBJ2-1, the V gene TRBV7-2; D is undetermined. This CDR3 comprises 13 residues. Trimming shortened V by 2 bases and J by 0 bases, and 2 bases separated the two germline ends. CDR1 and CDR2 (germline): SGHTA, FQGNSA. The CDR3 bases are TGTGCCAGCAGCTTAAACTCCTACAATGAGCAGTTCTTC. Its translation is CASSLNSYNEQFF.

The V call is TRBV4-2, the J call TRBJ1-2; tentatively, D is TRBD1 (5 bases). There are 16 residues in the CDR3. Germline V gene sequence: CDR1 LGHNA, CDR2 YNFKEQ. The V and J ends lost 3 bases and 0 bases respectively, with 14 bases between them. DNA for the CDR3: TGTGCCAGCAGCCAGAGCCGGGACCGCACTAACTATGGCTACACCTTC. Protein sequence: CASSQSRDRTNYGYTF.

The chain's CDR3 is CASSYFSGELFF. In nucleotides, the CDR3 is TGTGCCAGCAGTTATTTCTCCGGGGAGCTGTTTTTT. J is TRBJ2-2 and V is TRBV6-2 or TRBV6-3, with D unresolved. Per the germline V gene, CDR1 is MNHEY and CDR2 is SVGEGT. The CDR3 covers 12 residues. V was pared by 3 bases and J by 6 bases, with 5 bases between.

The rearrangement uses TRBV12-3 or TRBV12-4 and TRBJ1-2; D is ambiguous. With 6 bases removed from V and 6 bases from J, the gap between germline ends came to 14 bases. CDR3 length equals 13 residues. CDR3 sequence: CASRLSLADGYTF. DNA of the CDR3: TGTGCCAGCAGGTTGTCACTGGCCGATGGCTACACCTTC.

V usage is TRBV6-1 and J usage is TRBJ1-6, with D uncertain. Trimming shortened V by 1 base and J by 14 bases, and 6 bases separated the two germline ends. Germline-derived CDR1 and CDR2 are MNHNS and SASEGT. The CDR3 consists of 11 residues. Here the CDR3 reads CASSEDRALHF. The CDR3 nucleotides are TGTGCCAGCAGTGAAGACAGAGCCCTCCACTTT.

The rearrangement links TRBV11-3 to TRBJ2-1; 9 positions agree with TRBD1. Trimming took 3 bases from V and 6 from J; bases not matched to a gene: 12. The CDR3 is 17 residues long. In germline, CDR1 is SGHNT, CDR2 YENEEA. The CDR3 sequence is CASSFDRGGGYSNEQFF. Written as DNA, the CDR3 is TGTGCCAGCAGCTTCGACAGGGGGGGAGGATACAGCAATGAGCAGTTCTTC.

This sequence joins TRBV6-6 and TRBJ2-3; tentatively, D is TRBD2 (5 bases). The V gene's germline CDR1 is MNHNY and CDR2 SVGAGI (reference sequence). The CDR3 has 14 residues. Between the trimmed V and J ends, which lost 2 bases and 1 base, there was a span of 7 bases. DNA of the CDR3: TGTGCCAGCAGTTACCTGAGGGGCACAGATACGCAGTATTTT. Translated, it gives CASSYLRGTDTQYF.